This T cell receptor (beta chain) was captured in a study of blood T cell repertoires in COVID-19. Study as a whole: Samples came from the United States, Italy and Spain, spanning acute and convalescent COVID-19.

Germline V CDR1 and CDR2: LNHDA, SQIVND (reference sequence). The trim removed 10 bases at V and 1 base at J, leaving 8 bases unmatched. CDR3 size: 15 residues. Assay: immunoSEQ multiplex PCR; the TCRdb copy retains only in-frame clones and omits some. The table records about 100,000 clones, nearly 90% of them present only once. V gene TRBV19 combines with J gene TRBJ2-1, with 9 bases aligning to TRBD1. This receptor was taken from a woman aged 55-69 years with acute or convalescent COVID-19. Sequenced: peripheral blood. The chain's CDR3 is CATPEDRGSYNEQFF. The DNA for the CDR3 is TGTGCCACCCCTGAGGACAGGGGATCCTACAATGAGCAGTTCTTC.